These T cell receptor beta chains were read from a single sample in a study of vaccination and CD4 T cells after COVID-19. TCRdb ran MiXCR on the PCR reads and lists one entry per CDR3 protein. This table holds approximately 12,000 distinct CDR3 sequences, around 50% found once. Their antigen targets remain unknown. Sequencing was carried out using CD4+ T cells from blood, cultured in vitro. These receptors all come from a human donor who had recovered from COVID-19. Both conserved end residues are trimmed from each CDR3.

>TRBV6-1|TRBJ1-6
ASRLGSVMGPLH
>TRBV20-1|TRBJ1-2
SAGALGNYGYT
>TRBV7-9|TRBJ1-5
ASSLGDGYGNQPQH
>TRBV20-1|TRBJ1-2
SARDPTYRVSGYT
>TRBV11-2|TRBJ1-1
ASSLTPGGTEAF
>TRBV6-1|TRBJ1-1
ASFGQGAGNTEAF
>TRBV20-1|TRBJ2-3
SARVRGSSTDTQY
>TRBV28|TRBJ1-1
ASSLWGLKGRQGKADTEAF
>TRBV24-1|TRBJ2-3
ATSDPAGVTDTQY
>TRBV4-3|TRBJ1-3
ASSQDPGPATTIY